Shown below are 14 T cell receptor beta chains from a single sample sequenced in a study of post-analysis software for immune sequencing data. Broader study findings: Compared with controls, patients had more of about 5 TRBV segments, including TRBV5-6, TRBV5-1 and TRBV20-1.

Their antigens are not known. Carried by the TCR beta cDNA libraries were unique molecular identifiers. Each CDR3 protein is one row after TCRdb ran MiXCR on the PCR reads. The table has about 800,000 distinct CDR3 sequences, 30% seen once. Sequenced material: blood. The receptors derive from a girl between 10 and 17 years old with multiple sclerosis.

With regard to this clonotype: A read error may explain this, as a much larger clone is one base away. This rearrangement joins TRBV11-2 to TRBJ2-7; no reliable D call. The CDR3 runs to 12 residues. Germline V gives CDR1 SGHAT, CDR2 FQNNGV. The CDR3 bases are TGTGCCGGCAGCTTAAACAGCTACGAGCAGTACTTC. Amino acid sequence: CAGSLNSYEQYF.

This clonotype showed up just a few times. The V and J genes are TRBV4-2 and TRBJ1-1, with TRBD1 as a possible D gene (6 bases). Trimming took off 4 bases at V and 1 base at J, with 10 bases between the two ends. This CDR3 is built from 14 residues. Germline assignment: CDR1 LGHNA and CDR2 YNFKEQ. CDR3 nucleotides: TGTGCCAGCAGCCTATGGACAGAGAACACTGAAGCTTTCTTT. Translating gives CASSLWTENTEAFF.

This rearrangement joins TRBV2 to TRBJ2-3; TRBD1 is a possible D gene (6 bases). Trimming shortened V by 4 bases and J by 1 base, and 9 bases separated the two germline ends. The CDR3 has 14 amino acids. Germline-derived CDR1 and CDR2 are SNHLY and FYNNEI. The CDR3 protein is CASSGEGGTDTQYF. CDR3 sequence (DNA): TGTGCCAGCAGTGGAGAGGGGGGCACAGATACGCAGTATTTT.

The sample holds a few counts of this clonotype. The chain links TRBV14 to TRBJ2-1; TRBD2 matches 7 bases. V dropped 3 bases and J dropped 2; count of bases not matched to a gene: 10. Germline values: CDR1 SGHDN, CDR2 FVKESK. This CDR3 is 17 amino acids long. CDR3 protein: CASSQPGAGVTYNEQFF. The CDR3 coding sequence is TGTGCCAGCAGCCAGCCCGGGGCGGGGGTTACCTACAATGAGCAGTTCTTC.

This clonotype occurred a few times. The chain couples TRBV15 to TRBJ2-3; 7 bases fit TRBD2. There are 15 residues in the CDR3. Germline CDR1 reads LNHNV; CDR2 reads YYDKDF (reference sequence). Trimming took 9 bases from V and 4 from J; bases not matched to a gene: 13. CDR3 protein: CATGNAGVLADTQYF. Written as DNA, the CDR3 is TGTGCCACAGGAAACGCGGGGGTGTTAGCAGATACGCAGTATTTT.

This rearrangement joins TRBV27 to TRBJ2-2; no definite D call. Germline CDR1 and CDR2: MNHEY and SMNVEV (reference sequence). The V gene lost 3 bases and the J gene lost 3 bases, with 5 bases spanning the gap. The CDR3 contains 13 residues. The CDR3 nucleotides read TGTGCCAGCAGTTTTCGGGACACCGGGGAGCTGTTTTTT. Translating gives CASSFRDTGELFF.

V is TRBV19 and J is TRBJ2-3; no clear D. Deletions cut 10 bases from V and 4 bases from J, with 12 bases between. Germline CDR1 reads LNHDA; CDR2 reads SQIVND (reference sequence). This CDR3 has 12 amino acids. The CDR3 protein is CATRTPPDTQYF. The CDR3 coding sequence is TGTGCCACCAGGACCCCGCCAGATACGCAGTATTTT.

In this sample, this clonotype turned up a few times. The chain recombines TRBV18 with TRBJ1-6, with 8 bases identical to TRBD1. Germline-derived CDR1 and CDR2 are KGHSH and LQKENI. The CDR3 sequence is 13 residues long. V was pared by 5 bases and J by 8 bases, with 2 bases of the junction left unmatched. The CDR3, as DNA: TGTGCCAGCTCAGGACAGGGAGATTCACCCCTCCACTTT. It codes for CASSGQGDSPLHF.

This clonotype was detected a few times. The rearrangement uses TRBV20-1 and TRBJ2-5; 7 bases are a match to TRBD2. CDR3 length: 13 amino acids. Per germline, CDR1 DFQATT and CDR2 SNEGSKA (reference sequence). V shed 5 bases, J shed 2 bases, and the junction held 5 bases outside the gene matches. In DNA, the CDR3 is TGCAGTGCTCCGCGGACTAGACAAGAGACCCAGTACTTC. This codes for CSAPRTRQETQYF.

The chain has TRBV5-5 and TRBJ2-7; TRBD1 might be the D (5 bases). The CDR3 has 16 amino acids. From germline, CDR1 is SGHKS and CDR2 YYEKEE (reference sequence). Trimming left V 0 bases short and J 1 base short, with 14 bases between. CDR3 sequence: CASSLEGRAASYEQYF. CDR3 bases: TGTGCCAGCAGCTTGGAGGGCAGGGCTGCGTCCTACGAGCAGTACTTC. Full variable domain (rest looked up from reference TRBV5-5 and TRBJ2-7): DAGVTQSPTHLIKTRGQQVTLRCSPISGHKSVSWYQQVLGQGPQFIFQYYEKEERGRGNFPDRFSARQFPNYSSELNVNALLLGDSALYLCASSLEGRAASYEQYFGPGTRLTVT.

This chain joins TRBV7-9 and TRBJ2-1; D is ambiguous. CDR1 is SEHNR and CDR2 is FQNEAQ in the germline V gene (reference sequence). The V gene lost 2 bases and the J gene lost 5 bases, with 16 bases spanning the gap. This CDR3 has 16 amino acids. The CDR3 sequence: CASSLIGSTGHNEQFF. The DNA for the CDR3 is TGTGCCAGCAGCTTAATCGGGTCTACTGGCCACAATGAGCAGTTCTTC. Full variable domain (missing parts from reference TRBV7-9 and TRBJ2-1): DTGVSQNPRHKITKRGQNVTFRCDPISEHNRLYWYRQTLGQGPEFLTYFQNEAQLEKSRLLSDRFSAERPKGSFSTLEIQRTEQGDSAMYLCASSLIGSTGHNEQFFGPGTRLTVL.

J is TRBJ2-2 and V is TRBV29-1; 10 positions match TRBD1. The CDR3 has 14 residues. Losses at the gene ends were 7 bases for V and 2 bases for J; bases not matched to a gene: 4. CDR1 is SQVTM, CDR2 ANQGSEA, per germline. The CDR3, as DNA: TGCAGCGCCGGACAGGGGGTAAACACCGGGGAGCTGTTTTTT. It translates to CSAGQGVNTGELFF.

This clonotype was counted a few times. The gene calls are TRBV5-1 and TRBJ2-3; a possible D gene is TRBD1 (6 bases). CDR1 and CDR2 from the germline V gene are SGHRS and YFSETQ. V lost 0 bases and J lost 5, with 10 bases in between. The CDR3 totals 14 residues. The CDR3 DNA reads TGCGCCAGCAGCTTGGACAGGGTCCAAGATACGCAGTATTTT. This translates into CASSLDRVQDTQYF.

V is TRBV2 and J is TRBJ2-6; possible D gene TRBD2, 6 bases. The CDR3 is 15 amino acids. Per the germline V gene, CDR1 is SNHLY and CDR2 is FYNNEI. Between the trimmed V and J ends, which lost 6 bases and 3 bases, there was a span of 12 bases. This chain's CDR3 is CASRVGRFGANVLTF. The CDR3 DNA follows: TGTGCCAGCAGAGTCGGGAGATTTGGGGCCAACGTCCTGACTTTC.